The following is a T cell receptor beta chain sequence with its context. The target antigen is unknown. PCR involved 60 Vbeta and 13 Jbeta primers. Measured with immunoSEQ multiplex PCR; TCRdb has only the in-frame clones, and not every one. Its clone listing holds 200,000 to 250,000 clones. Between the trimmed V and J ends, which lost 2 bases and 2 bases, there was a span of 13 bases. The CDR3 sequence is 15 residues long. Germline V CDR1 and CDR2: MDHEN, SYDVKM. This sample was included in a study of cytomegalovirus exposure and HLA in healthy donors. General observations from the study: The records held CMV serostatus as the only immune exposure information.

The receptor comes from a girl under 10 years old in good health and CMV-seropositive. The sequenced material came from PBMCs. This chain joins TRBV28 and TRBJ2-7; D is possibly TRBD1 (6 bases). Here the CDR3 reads CASSLQPDRPYEQYF. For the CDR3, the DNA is TGTGCCAGCAGTTTACAGCCCGACAGGCCCTACGAGCAGTACTTC. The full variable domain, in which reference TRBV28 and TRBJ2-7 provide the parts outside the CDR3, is DVKVTQSSRYLVKRTGEKVFLECVQDMDHENMFWYRQDPGLGLRLIYFSYDVKMKEKGDIPEGYSVSREKKERFSLILESASTNQTSMYLCASSLQPDRPYEQYFGPGTRLTVT.